Listed below are T cell receptor beta chains from one sample, sequenced in a study of T cell repertoires in cytomegalovirus infection. Via MiXCR, TCRdb re-called the reads, giving one row per CDR3 protein. The data hold roughly 180,000 distinct CDR3 sequences, with approximately 28% observed a single time. Sequencing was done on a sample of PBMCs. The receptors shown here come from a human donor in good health (CMV status not recorded). Some clones in this sample may be carry-over from other donors' samples. Each CDR3 is given with its conserved first and last residue. Each record gives: clone size, D gene, J gene, V gene, CDR3 DNA, CDR3 protein. A D gene is named only where the DNA matches it firmly. Clone size is shown for a subset of rows, as once, few, many or a class of expanded clone.

>once|.|TRBJ1-1|TRBV6-5
TGTGCCAGCAGTGGCGCTGCCGGGCGAGAGAAAGCAGAAGCTTTCTTT
CASSGAAGREKAEAFF
>many|TRBD1|TRBJ2-5|TRBV11-2
TGTGCCAGCAGCTGGGACAGGGGGCAAGAGACCCAGTACTTC
CASSWDRGQETQYF
>few|TRBD1|TRBJ1-1|TRBV29-1
TGCAGCGTTAGGGACAGCGACACTGAAGCTTTCTTT
CSVRDSDTEAFF
>few|.|TRBJ1-1|TRBV7-6
TGTGCCAGCAGCTTAGCAACCCGGGACATCGGACGTACTGAAGCTTTCTTT
CASSLATRDIGRTEAFF
>.|.|TRBJ1-6|TRBV25-1
TGTGCCAGCAGTGAATGGGGGGGAGAGGCACCCCTCCACTTT
CASSEWGGEAPLHF
>.|TRBD2|TRBJ2-2|TRBV30
TGTGCCTGGAGCGGGGGGGTGAACACCGGGGAGCTGTTTTTT
CAWSGGVNTGELFF
>.|.|TRBJ1-4|TRBV6-5
TGTGCCAGCAGATTCATCGCGGGGGGTGAATCGTCCTTT
CASRFIAGGESSF
>few|.|TRBJ1-4|TRBV3-1
TGTGCCAGCAGCGTCGAGGGGGCAACTAATGAAAAACTGTTTTTT
CASSVEGATNEKLFF
>.|TRBD1|TRBJ1-2|TRBV12-3/TRBV12-4
TGTGCCAGCACTCGGACAGGGGGCAACTATGGCTACACCTTC
CASTRTGGNYGYTF
>.|.|TRBJ2-7|TRBV2
TGTGCCAGCAGTGAGATCAAGTTCTACGAGCAGTACTTC
CASSEIKFYEQYF
>.|TRBD2|TRBJ2-3|TRBV6-2/TRBV6-3
TGTGCCAGCAGTCCCCGGACTAGCGGAGGGTTGCGAGATACGCAGTATTTT
CASSPRTSGGLRDTQYF
>many|TRBD2|TRBJ2-1|TRBV5-6
TGTGCCAGCAGCTCCCTGTCCCCCGAGGGGCTAGCGGGGAGTGAGCAGTTCTTC
CASSSLSPEGLAGSEQFF
>.|.|TRBJ1-2|TRBV5-1
TGCGCCAGCAGCGTGAGGCCGGGCCGAGACTATGGCTACACCTTC
CASSVRPGRDYGYTF
>.|.|TRBJ2-7|TRBV7-9
TGTGCCAGCAGCTTAGCGACGGGGCATTACTCCTACGAGCAGTACTTC
CASSLATGHYSYEQYF
>few|.|TRBJ1-1|TRBV12-3/TRBV12-4
TGTGCCAGCAGTCCCCCGGAGGGGATGACGATGAACACTGAAGCTTTCTTT
CASSPPEGMTMNTEAFF
>few|TRBD1|TRBJ1-1|TRBV2
TGTGCCAGTGACCGGGACAGGACCTTTGGCACTGAAGCTTTCTTT
CASDRDRTFGTEAFF
>.|.|TRBJ1-1|TRBV5-1
TGCGCCAGCAGCCGGTCTGGGCAGGACAATGAAGCTTTCTTT
CASSRSGQDNEAFF
>.|.|TRBJ1-5|TRBV7-6
TGTGCCAGCAGCTTAGACTTGGACGGCAATCAGCCCCAGCATTTT
CASSLDLDGNQPQHF
>.|TRBD1|TRBJ1-1|TRBV2
TGTGCCAGCAGCTTTAAGACAGGGGGTTCGACTGAAGCTTTCTTT
CASSFKTGGSTEAFF
>many|.|TRBJ1-5|TRBV7-2
TGTGCCAGCAGCTTATCTAGCAATCAGCCCCAGCATTTT
CASSLSSNQPQHF
>many|TRBD1|TRBJ1-2|TRBV5-1
TGCGCCAGCAGCTTGAATCCGGGACAGAACTATGGCTACACCTTC
CASSLNPGQNYGYTF
>.|.|TRBJ1-1|TRBV7-3
TGTGCCAGCAGCAGCTCAGGGGACGCTGAAGCTTTCTTT
CASSSSGDAEAFF
>.|.|TRBJ1-2|TRBV19
TGTGCCAGTAGTTCCGGACTGATGGGCTACACCTTC
CASSSGLMGYTF
>.|.|TRBJ2-7|TRBV5-5
TGTGCCAGCAGCACCCAGGGGGGGGAGCAGTACTTC
CASSTQGGEQYF
>few|TRBD1|TRBJ1-1|TRBV28
TGTGCCAGCACCCCGACAGGGTCAAGGCAAGCTTTCTTT
CASTPTGSRQAFF
>many|.|TRBJ1-1|TRBV7-2
TGTGCCAGCAGCTACAGGGTAGGAGCTGAAGCTTTCTTT
CASSYRVGAEAFF
>.|TRBD1|TRBJ2-7|TRBV7-8
TGTGCCAGCAGTCTGGACAGGGGGGAAATAGGGGTCGAGCAGTACTTC
CASSLDRGEIGVEQYF
>few|TRBD1|TRBJ1-2|TRBV7-2
TGTGCCAGCAGCCGGACCGGGACAGAGACCGTCTACTATGGCTACACCTTC
CASSRTGTETVYYGYTF
>.|TRBD1|TRBJ2-3|TRBV20-1
TGCAGTGCTAATCAGGGGGCGGGAGATACGCAGTATTTT
CSANQGAGDTQYF
>many|.|TRBJ2-5|TRBV18
TGTGCCAGCTCACCGCGTCAGGGAGTACAAGAGACCCAGTACTTC
CASSPRQGVQETQYF
>few|.|TRBJ2-3|TRBV2
TGTGCCAGCGCTCAGAATAGCGCAGATACGCAGTATTTT
CASAQNSADTQYF
>few|.|TRBJ1-2|TRBV19
TGTGCCAGTAGTCGACAGGTTACCTATGGCTACACCTTC
CASSRQVTYGYTF
>few|TRBD1|TRBJ2-7|TRBV7-2
TGTGCCAGCAGCTTAGACGACAGGGGCTACGAGCAGTACTTC
CASSLDDRGYEQYF
>many|TRBD2|TRBJ2-3|TRBV7-2
TGTGCCAGCAGCCCCCCACTTCGGGGGGGGACAGATACGCAGTATTTT
CASSPPLRGGTDTQYF
>.|TRBD1|TRBJ1-2|TRBV7-2
TGTGCCAGCAGCCCCAGCTTGACAGGGATCTATGGCTACACCTTC
CASSPSLTGIYGYTF
>.|TRBD1|TRBJ2-6|TRBV5-6
TGTGCCAGCAGCGTAAACAGGGGGAGCTCTGGGGCCAACGTCCTGACTTTC
CASSVNRGSSGANVLTF
>few|.|TRBJ1-2|TRBV5-4
TGTGCCAGCAGCGAGGACACGGACTATGGCTACACCTTC
CASSEDTDYGYTF
>many|.|TRBJ2-5|TRBV7-2
TGTGCCAGCAGCTACTCAGTGGGGGGGGCCGTCGGGAAGACCCAGTACTTC
CASSYSVGGAVGKTQYF
>.|TRBD2|TRBJ2-7|TRBV20-1
TGCAGTGCTAGAGGGAGACTAGCGGGGGGCCCGGGCGAGCAGTACTTC
CSARGRLAGGPGEQYF
>.|TRBD1|TRBJ2-3|TRBV5-5
TGTGCCAGCAGCCGCGACAGGGGGAGGGTTACGCAGTATTTT
CASSRDRGRVTQYF
>few|TRBD2|TRBJ2-7|TRBV12-3/TRBV12-4
TGTGCCAGCAGTTTACGGGGGGACGAGCAGTACTTC
CASSLRGDEQYF
>.|.|TRBJ1-1|TRBV12-3/TRBV12-4
TGTGCCAGCACCCTGGACAGTACAGGGAACACTGAAGCTTTCTTT
CASTLDSTGNTEAFF
>.|.|TRBJ2-4|TRBV2
TGTGCCAGCAGCGGAGGGGTGGCCAAAAACATTCAGTACTTC
CASSGGVAKNIQYF
>.|.|TRBJ1-5|TRBV4-2
TGTGCCAGCAGCCAAGTAGGGAAGGGGGTGGGCAATCAGCCCCAGCATTTT
CASSQVGKGVGNQPQHF
>.|TRBD2|TRBJ2-1|TRBV29-1
TGCAGCGTTGGACTGGGGACTAGCGGTACCTACAATGAGCAGTTCTTC
CSVGLGTSGTYNEQFF
>.|TRBD2|TRBJ2-3|TRBV7-6
TGTGCCAGCAGCTTACTAGCGGGGGGGCGCAGGGATACGCAGTATTTT
CASSLLAGGRRDTQYF
>.|TRBD1|TRBJ1-1|TRBV5-5
TGTGCCAGCAGCTGGGTCGGGACAGCTTTAGGAACTGAAGCTTTCTTT
CASSWVGTALGTEAFF
>.|.|TRBJ1-2|TRBV5-1
TGCGCCAGCAGCCATCGACCAGGGGACGGGGGAATTGACTATGGCTACACCTTC
CASSHRPGDGGIDYGYTF
>.|.|TRBJ2-7|TRBV28
TGTGCCAGCAGTTTGCCTGGGGGAAACTACGAGCAGTACTTC
CASSLPGGNYEQYF
>few|.|TRBJ1-1|TRBV6-2/TRBV6-3
TGTGCCACCAGGCAGACGGGGCTTAACACTGAAGCTTTCTTT
CATRQTGLNTEAFF
>.|.|TRBJ1-4|TRBV5-8
TGTGCCAGCAGCTTATGGGACGCAACTAATGAAAAACTGTTTTTT
CASSLWDATNEKLFF